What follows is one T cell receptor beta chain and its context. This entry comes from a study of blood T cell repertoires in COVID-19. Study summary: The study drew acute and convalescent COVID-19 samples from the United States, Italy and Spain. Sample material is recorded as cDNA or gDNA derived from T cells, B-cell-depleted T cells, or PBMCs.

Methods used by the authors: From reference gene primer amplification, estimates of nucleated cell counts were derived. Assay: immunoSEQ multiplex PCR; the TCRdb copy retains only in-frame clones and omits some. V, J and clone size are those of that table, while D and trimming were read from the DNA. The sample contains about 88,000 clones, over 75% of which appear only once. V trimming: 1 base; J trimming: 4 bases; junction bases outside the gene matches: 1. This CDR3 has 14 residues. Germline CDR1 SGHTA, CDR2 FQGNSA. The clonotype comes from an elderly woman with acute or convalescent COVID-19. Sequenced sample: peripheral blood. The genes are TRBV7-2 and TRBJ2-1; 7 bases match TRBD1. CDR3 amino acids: CASSLEQGYNEQFF. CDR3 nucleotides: TGTGCCAGCAGCTTAGAACAGGGGTACAATGAGCAGTTCTTC.